These 17 T cell receptor beta chains came from one sample sequenced in a study of prognosis after radiotherapy for stage I lung cancer. The study amplified the TCR beta CDR3 region from genomic DNA. This amplification was carried out by two rounds of multiplex PCR. It was primers specific to each TRBV and TRBJ gene that first-round PCR used. A single record per CDR3 protein comes from TCRdb applying MiXCR to the multiplex PCR reads. The table lists about 31,000 distinct CDR3 sequences, approximately 39% of them singletons, with 15% in the top ten. The starting material was PBMCs, obtained before or after stereotactic body radiation therapy (not recorded which). The receptors come from a donor aged 50 or older with non-small cell lung cancer.

This clonotype has more than one count but fewer than ten. The chain uses TRBV11-2 and TRBJ1-2; 8 nucleotides agree with TRBD1. Germline V gene sequence: CDR1 SGHAT, CDR2 FQNNGV. V dropped 1 base and J dropped 5; count of bases not matched to a gene: 9. The length of the CDR3 is 16 residues. CDR3 DNA sequence: TGTGCCAGCAGCTTAGGTCCCCAGGGGGCGGTTTATGGCTACACCTTC. It yields the protein CASSLGPQGAVYGYTF.

This clonotype turned up a few times. A far larger clone lies a single base away; this is likely a read error. This chain links TRBV6-5 with TRBJ2-1, with D possibly matching TRBD2 (5 bases). CDR1 MNHEY and CDR2 SVGAGI come from the germline V gene. Trimming took off 8 bases at V and 6 bases at J, with 14 bases between the two ends. The CDR3 sequence is 13 residues long. For the CDR3, the DNA is TGTGCCAGCCGGTACTCCAGCGGCAATGAGCAGTTCTTC. Translating it yields CASRYSSGNEQFF.

This clonotype is a singleton in its sample. A far larger clone differs by one base, so this is likely a read error. V is TRBV6-5 and J is TRBJ2-2, with D tentatively TRBD2 (5 bases). Germline lookup yields CDR1 MNHEY and CDR2 SVGAGI. The CDR3 runs to 14 residues. CDR3 residues: CASSFQLNTGELCF. CDR3 coding DNA: TGTGCCAGCAGTTTCCAATTGAACACCGGGGAGCTGTGTTTT.

The V call is TRBV5-1, the J call TRBJ2-7; 8 nucleotides line up with TRBD1. This CDR3 is 16 amino acids long. CDR1 and CDR2 (germline): SGHRS, YFSETQ. The V segment lost 5 bases and the J segment 10 bases; nucleotides outside the gene matches: 20. The CDR3 DNA is TGCGCCAGCAGGGACGACAGGGGCTCCCCCATCTACGGACAGTACTTC. This sequence encodes CASRDDRGSPIYGQYF.

The J gene is TRBJ1-2, the V gene TRBV7-2, with no clear D. The germline V and J ends were trimmed by 5 bases and 6 bases, with 13 bases remaining between them. Looked up from germline, CDR1 is SGHTA and CDR2 is FQGNSA. CDR3 length: 13 amino acids. The CDR3 spells CASSPDPSHGYTF. In nucleotides, the CDR3 is TGTGCCAGCAGCCCGGACCCCAGCCATGGCTACACCTTC.

For this clonotype: A much larger clone is a single base away; this may be a read error. The J gene is TRBJ1-4, the V gene TRBV7-9, with 10 bases aligning to TRBD1. The CDR3 spans 15 residues. J gave up 7 bases and V 5 bases, and 7 bases lay outside the gene matches. From germline, CDR1 is SEHNR and CDR2 FQNEAQ (reference sequence). CDR3 sequence (DNA): TGTGCCAGCAGCGTCTGGGGACAGGGGTGTGAAAAACTGTTTTTT. Encoded protein: CASSVWGQGCEKLFF.

In this sample, this clonotype turned up many times. The V and J genes are TRBV5-8 and TRBJ1-2; TRBD1 might be the D (6 bases). There are 14 residues in the CDR3. The germline CDR1 and CDR2 sequences are SGHTS and YDEGEE. V dropped 0 bases and J dropped 2 bases, with 8 bases sitting between them. DNA of the CDR3: TGTGCCAGCAGCTTGGAAGGGGGGAACTATGGCTACACCTTC. Protein sequence: CASSLEGGNYGYTF.

This clonotype was observed a handful of times. The CDR3 DNA follows: TGTGCCATCGCCGGGGACAGGGGATACAATGAGCAGTTCTTC. It translates to CAIAGDRGYNEQFF. This chain joins TRBV10-3 and TRBJ2-1; 10 positions match TRBD1. CDR1 ENHRY and CDR2 SYGVKD come from the germline V gene. V lost 8 bases and J lost 4; bases outside the gene matches: 5. The CDR3 is 14 residues long.

This clonotype was detected many times. V is TRBV7-9 and J is TRBJ2-7; D gene unclear. The CDR3 is 12 amino acids. The V end was cut by 2 bases, the J end by 4 bases, with 6 bases between. CDR1 is SEHNR, CDR2 FQNEAQ, per germline (reference sequence). The CDR3 DNA follows: TGTGCCAGCAGCTTATCGGCATACGAGCAGTACTTC. Protein product: CASSLSAYEQYF.

In its sample, this clonotype was seen many times. The V gene is TRBV6-2 or TRBV6-3, the J gene TRBJ1-4; the match to TRBD1 covers 10 bases. The CDR3 loop spans 15 amino acids. Unmatched junction bases numbered 12, after V lost 4 bases and J lost 13 bases. Germline CDR1 is MNHEY and CDR2 is SVGEGT. The CDR3 nucleotides are TGTGCCAGCAGTTTGGTATCCGGGACAGGGGCTTCACTGTTTTTT. Translating it yields CASSLVSGTGASLFF.

Many counts were recorded for this clonotype. The chain couples TRBV20-1 to TRBJ2-7, with 11 bases that match TRBD1. There are 15 residues in the CDR3. The germline V gene has CDR1 DFQATT and CDR2 SNEGSKA (reference sequence). J gave up 4 bases and V 0 bases, and 5 bases lay outside the gene matches. The CDR3 protein is CSARDRDRGSYEQYF. Written as DNA, the CDR3 is TGCAGTGCTAGAGACCGGGACAGGGGGTCTTACGAGCAGTACTTC.

This clonotype came up many times. The V gene is TRBV20-1, the J gene TRBJ1-1, with D unresolved. From germline, CDR1 is DFQATT and CDR2 SNEGSKA (reference sequence). V was clipped by 5 bases and J by 0 bases, with 10 bases between them. The CDR3 covers 13 residues. This CDR3 reads CSAPGQLNTEAFF. CDR3 nucleotides: TGCAGTGCTCCTGGGCAACTGAACACTGAAGCTTTCTTT.

This chain connects TRBV20-1 to TRBJ2-1, with a possible D match to TRBD2 (5 bases). From germline, CDR1 is DFQATT and CDR2 SNEGSKA (reference sequence). This CDR3 region has 16 residues. V lost 5 bases and J lost 0, with 17 bases in between. CDR3 coding DNA: TGCAGTGCTTTAGAGTGGGAGCAGGACTCCTACAATGAGCAGTTCTTC. Protein: CSALEWEQDSYNEQFF.

This clonotype was recorded only once. The chain employs TRBV5-4 and TRBJ1-3, with 7 positions matching TRBD1. From germline, CDR1 is SGHNT and CDR2 YYREEE (reference sequence). CDR3 length: 16 residues. Trimming at V came to 4 bases and at J to 1 base, leaving 8 bases not matched to a gene. The CDR3 loop reads CASSATGFYSGNTIYF. The CDR3 DNA reads TGTGCCAGCAGCGCGACAGGGTTTTATTCTGGAAACACCATATATTTT.

This clonotype has ten or more counts. The chain joins TRBV10-3 to TRBJ2-3; perhaps TRBD2 as D (5 bases). Germline-derived CDR1 and CDR2 are ENHRY and SYGVKD. Trimming shortened V by 0 bases and J by 2 bases, and 12 bases separated the two germline ends. There are 16 residues in the CDR3. The CDR3 is CAISESGGGYTDTQYF. The CDR3 DNA is TGTGCCATCAGTGAGTCAGGTGGAGGTTACACAGATACGCAGTATTTT.

The rearrangement joins TRBV20-1 to TRBJ1-2, with TRBD1 matching 8 bases. The germline V gene encodes CDR1 DFQATT and CDR2 SNEGSKA (reference sequence). The CDR3 is 15 amino acids. The V segment lost 0 bases and the J segment 4 bases; nucleotides outside the gene matches: 7. The CDR3 loop reads CSARDGTGFGYGYTF. For the CDR3, the DNA is TGCAGTGCTAGAGATGGGACAGGCTTCGGCTATGGCTACACCTTC.

The chain employs TRBV5-1 and TRBJ1-1; D is uncertain. The germline gives CDR1 SGHRS, CDR2 YFSETQ. V lost 6 bases and J 1 base, leaving 13 bases between the germline ends. This CDR3 is 14 amino acids long. DNA for the CDR3: TGCGCCAGCACCCCCCGGGGTTGGAACACTGAAGCTTTCTTT. It translates to CASTPRGWNTEAFF. The variable domain in full, with the rest retrieved from reference TRBV5-1 and TRBJ1-1, is KAGVTQTPRYLIKTRGQQVTLSCSPISGHRSVSWYQQTPGQGLQFLFEYFSETQRNKGNFPGRFSGRQFSNSRSEMNVSTLELGDSALYLCASTPRGWNTEAFFGQGTRLTVV.